This TCR beta chain was captured in a study of cytomegalovirus exposure and HLA in healthy donors. Germline lookup yields CDR1 SNHLY and CDR2 FYNNEI. The CDR3 covers 14 residues. V was trimmed by 2 bases and J by 7 bases, leaving 15 bases between them. PCR involved 60 Vbeta and 13 Jbeta primers. Generated by immunoSEQ multiplex PCR, the TCRdb table keeps only in-frame clones and is missing some. The sample has about 110,000 clones, less than 80% seen once. Study observations and caveats: In a later analysis, V- and J-gene trimming of beta chains associated with a DCLRE1C missense variant, replicated independently. Analysis was performed later, and it showed HLA-associated TCR beta chains to be more clonally expanded than equally common others.

Remarks on this clone: Its antigen is unknown.

The TCR sequence derives from a woman aged 45 to 65 in good health and CMV-seropositive. The genes are TRBV2 and TRBJ2-7, with a tentative D call TRBD1 (6 bases). The sample consisted of PBMCs. CDR3 DNA: TGTGCCAGCAGTGAAAGTGACAAGGGGGTGGAGCAGTACTTC. This sequence encodes CASSESDKGVEQYF.